This entry describes one T cell receptor (beta chain). This entry comes from a study of fetal regulatory T cell absence and autoimmunity. About the research overall: Without clinical diabetes, IPEX patients showed exocrine pancreas autoimmunity.

This CDR3 is built from 14 residues. Trimming removed 5 bases from V and 0 bases from J, with 10 bases in between. Germline values: CDR1 SGHVS, CDR2 FNYEAQ. Only in-frame clones appear in the TCRdb table, and some are missing; sequencing was by immunoSEQ multiplex PCR. The sample yields 95,000 or so clones, around 72% seen once. The source material was pancreas tissue. The rearrangement links TRBV7-6 to TRBJ1-2; TRBD1 is a possible D gene (6 bases). This sequence originates from a male donor with IPEX syndrome. Here the CDR3 reads CASSPDSANYGYTF. Here the CDR3 DNA reads TGTGCCAGCAGCCCGGACAGTGCTAACTATGGCTACACCTTC.